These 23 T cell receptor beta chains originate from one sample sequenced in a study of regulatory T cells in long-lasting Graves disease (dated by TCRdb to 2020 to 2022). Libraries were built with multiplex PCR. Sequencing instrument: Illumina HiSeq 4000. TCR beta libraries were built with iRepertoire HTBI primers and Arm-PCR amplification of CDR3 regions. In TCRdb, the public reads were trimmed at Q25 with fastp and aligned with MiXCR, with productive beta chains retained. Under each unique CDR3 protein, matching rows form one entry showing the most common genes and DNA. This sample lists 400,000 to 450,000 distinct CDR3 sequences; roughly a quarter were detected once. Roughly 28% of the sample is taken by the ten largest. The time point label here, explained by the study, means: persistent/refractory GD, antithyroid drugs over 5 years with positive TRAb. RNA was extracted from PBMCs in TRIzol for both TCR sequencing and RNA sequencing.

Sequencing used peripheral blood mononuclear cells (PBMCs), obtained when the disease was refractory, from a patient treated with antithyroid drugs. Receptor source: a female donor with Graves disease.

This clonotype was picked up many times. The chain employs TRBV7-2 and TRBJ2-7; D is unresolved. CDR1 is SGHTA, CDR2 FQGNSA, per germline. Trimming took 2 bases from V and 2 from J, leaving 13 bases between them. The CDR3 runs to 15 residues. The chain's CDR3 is CASSLRTGTTYEQYF. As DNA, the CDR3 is TGTGCCAGCAGCTTACGGACCGGTACCACCTACGAGCAGTACTTC.

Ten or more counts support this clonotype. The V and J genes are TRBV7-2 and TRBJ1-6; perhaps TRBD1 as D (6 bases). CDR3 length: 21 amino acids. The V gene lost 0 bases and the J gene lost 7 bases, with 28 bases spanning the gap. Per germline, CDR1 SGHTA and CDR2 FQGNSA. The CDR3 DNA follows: TGTGCCAGCAGCTTAGCGGTCCCTACCGGGCAGGGGCTGTTGGCCAATTCACCCCTCCACTTT. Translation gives CASSLAVPTGQGLLANSPLHF.

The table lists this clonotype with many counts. CDR3 nucleotides: TGTGCTAGTGGTTGGGGAGAGACCCAGTACTTC. Translation: CASGWGETQYF. V and J are TRBV12-5 and TRBJ2-5; D ambiguous. The germline gives CDR1 LGHNT, CDR2 FRNRAP. This CDR3 has 11 amino acids. Trimming removed 4 bases from V and 4 bases from J, with 4 bases in between. Based on the CDR3 plus reference TRBV12-5 and TRBJ2-5, the full variable domain is DARVTQTPRHKVTEMGQEVTMRCQPILGHNTVFWYRQTMMQGLELLAYFRNRAPLDDSGMPKDRFSAEMPDATLATLKIQPSEPRDSAVYFCASGWGETQYFGPGTRLLVL.

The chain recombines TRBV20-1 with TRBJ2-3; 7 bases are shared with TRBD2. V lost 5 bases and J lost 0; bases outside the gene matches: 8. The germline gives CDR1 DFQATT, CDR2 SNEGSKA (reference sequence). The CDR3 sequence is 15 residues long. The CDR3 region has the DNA TGCAGTGCTCACGCCCCTAGCGGAAGCACAGATACGCAGTATTTT. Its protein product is CSAHAPSGSTDTQYF.

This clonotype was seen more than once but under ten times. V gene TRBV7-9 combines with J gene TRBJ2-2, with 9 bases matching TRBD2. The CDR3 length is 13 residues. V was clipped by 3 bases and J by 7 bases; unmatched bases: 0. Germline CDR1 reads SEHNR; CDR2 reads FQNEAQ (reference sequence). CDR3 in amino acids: CASSLTSGGELFF. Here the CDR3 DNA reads TGTGCCAGCAGCTTGACTAGCGGCGGGGAGCTGTTTTTT.

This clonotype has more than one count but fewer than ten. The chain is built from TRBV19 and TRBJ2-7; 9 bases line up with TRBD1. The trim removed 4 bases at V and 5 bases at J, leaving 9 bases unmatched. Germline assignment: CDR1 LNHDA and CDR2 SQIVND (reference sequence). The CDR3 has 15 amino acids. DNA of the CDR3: TGTGCCAGTAGTACGATCGGACAGGGGCTGCACGAGCAGTACTTC. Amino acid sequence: CASSTIGQGLHEQYF. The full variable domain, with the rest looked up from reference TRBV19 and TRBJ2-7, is DGGITQSPKYLFRKEGQNVTLSCEQNLNHDAMYWYRQDPGQGLRLIYYSQIVNDFQKGDIAEGYSVSREKKESFPLTVTSAQKNPTAFYLCASSTIGQGLHEQYFGPGTRLTVT.

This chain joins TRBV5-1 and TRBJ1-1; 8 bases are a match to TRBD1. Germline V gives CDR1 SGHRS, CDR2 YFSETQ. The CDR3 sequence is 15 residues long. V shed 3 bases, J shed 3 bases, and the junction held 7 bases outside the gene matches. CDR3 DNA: TGCGCCAGCAGCTACCGGACAGGGCAATACACTGAAGCTTTCTTT. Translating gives CASSYRTGQYTEAFF.

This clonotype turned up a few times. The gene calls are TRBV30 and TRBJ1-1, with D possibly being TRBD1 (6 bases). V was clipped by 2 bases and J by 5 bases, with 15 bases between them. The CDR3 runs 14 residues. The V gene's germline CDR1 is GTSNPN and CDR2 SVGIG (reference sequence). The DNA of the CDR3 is TGTGCCTGGAGTTTTACCGGGACATTGACTGAAGCTTTCTTT. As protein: CAWSFTGTLTEAFF.

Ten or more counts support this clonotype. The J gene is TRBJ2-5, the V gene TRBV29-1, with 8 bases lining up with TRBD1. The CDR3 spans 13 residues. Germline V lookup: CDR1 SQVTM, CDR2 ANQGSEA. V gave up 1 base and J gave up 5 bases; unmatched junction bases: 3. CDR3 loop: CSVEAGGGETQYF. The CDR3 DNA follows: TGCAGCGTTGAAGCAGGGGGCGGGGAGACCCAGTACTTC.

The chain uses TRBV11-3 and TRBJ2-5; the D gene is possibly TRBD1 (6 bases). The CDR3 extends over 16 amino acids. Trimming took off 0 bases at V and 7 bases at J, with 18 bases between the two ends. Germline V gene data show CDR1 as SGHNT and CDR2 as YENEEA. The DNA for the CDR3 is TGTGCCAGCAGCTTAGAGACAGGCACCCCCGCCGGGACCCAGTACTTC. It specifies CASSLETGTPAGTQYF.

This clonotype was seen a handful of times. CDR3 residues: CASSPGLAGEPGELFF. The CDR3 nucleotides read TGTGCCAGCAGTCCTGGGCTAGCGGGAGAACCCGGGGAGCTGTTTTTT. The chain joins TRBV6-1 to TRBJ2-2, with 10 bases that match TRBD2. Per germline, CDR1 MNHNS and CDR2 SASEGT. CDR3 size: 16 residues. V dropped 5 bases and J dropped 6; count of bases not matched to a gene: 9.

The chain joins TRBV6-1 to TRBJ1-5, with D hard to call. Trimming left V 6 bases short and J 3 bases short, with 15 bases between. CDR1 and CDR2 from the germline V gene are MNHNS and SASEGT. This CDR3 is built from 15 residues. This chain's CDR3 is CASRPGRVYNQPQHF. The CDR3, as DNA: TGTGCCAGCAGACCGGGGAGAGTTTACAATCAGCCCCAGCATTTT.

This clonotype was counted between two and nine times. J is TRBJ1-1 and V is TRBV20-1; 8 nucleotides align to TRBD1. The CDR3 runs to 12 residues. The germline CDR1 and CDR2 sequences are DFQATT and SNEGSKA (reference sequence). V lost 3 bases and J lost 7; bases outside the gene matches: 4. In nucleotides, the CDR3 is TGCAGTGCTAGGAGACAGGGGTATGAAGCTTTCTTT. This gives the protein CSARRQGYEAFF.

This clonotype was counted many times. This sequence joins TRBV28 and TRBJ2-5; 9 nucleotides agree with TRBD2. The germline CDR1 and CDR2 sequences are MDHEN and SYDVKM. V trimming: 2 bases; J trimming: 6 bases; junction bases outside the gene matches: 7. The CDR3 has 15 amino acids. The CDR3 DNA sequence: TGTGCCAGCAGTTTAGATAGCGGGAGAGTGAAGACCCAGTACTTC. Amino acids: CASSLDSGRVKTQYF.

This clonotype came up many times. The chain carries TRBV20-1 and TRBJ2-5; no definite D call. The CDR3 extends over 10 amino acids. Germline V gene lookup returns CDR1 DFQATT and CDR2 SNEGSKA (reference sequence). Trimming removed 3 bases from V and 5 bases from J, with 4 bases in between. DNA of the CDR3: TGCAGTGCTAGGACGGAGACCCAGTACTTC. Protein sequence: CSARTETQYF.

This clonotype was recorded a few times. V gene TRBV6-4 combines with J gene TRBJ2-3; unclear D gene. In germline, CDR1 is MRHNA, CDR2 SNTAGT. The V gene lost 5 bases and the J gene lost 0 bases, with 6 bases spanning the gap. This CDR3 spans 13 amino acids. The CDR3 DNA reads TGTGCCAGCAGTTACAGAAGCACAGATACGCAGTATTTT. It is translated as CASSYRSTDTQYF.

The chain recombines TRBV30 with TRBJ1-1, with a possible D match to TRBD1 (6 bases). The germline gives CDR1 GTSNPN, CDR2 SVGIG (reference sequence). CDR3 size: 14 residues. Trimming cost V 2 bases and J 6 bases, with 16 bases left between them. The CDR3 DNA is TGTGCCTGGAGTTTGGCTGCGTCAGGGGCTGAAGCTTTCTTT. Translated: CAWSLAASGAEAFF. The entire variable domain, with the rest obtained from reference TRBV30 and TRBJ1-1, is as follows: SQTIHQWPATLVQPVGSPLSLECTVEGTSNPNLYWYRQAAGRGLQLLFYSVGIGQISSEVPQNLSASRPQDRQFILSSKKLLLSDSGFYLCAWSLAASGAEAFFGQGTRLTVV.

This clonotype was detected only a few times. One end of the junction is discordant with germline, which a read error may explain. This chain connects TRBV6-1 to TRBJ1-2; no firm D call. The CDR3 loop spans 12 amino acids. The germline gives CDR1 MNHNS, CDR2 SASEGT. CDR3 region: CASRPGLQTWTF. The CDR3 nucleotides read TGTGCCAGCCGCCCCGGGCTGCAAACTTGGACTTTC.

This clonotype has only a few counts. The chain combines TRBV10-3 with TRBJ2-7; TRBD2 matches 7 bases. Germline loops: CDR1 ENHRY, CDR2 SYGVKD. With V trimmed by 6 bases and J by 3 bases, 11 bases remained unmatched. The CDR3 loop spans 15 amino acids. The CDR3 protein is CAIRAGTTDIYEQYF. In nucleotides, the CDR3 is TGTGCCATCAGGGCGGGGACTACCGACATCTACGAGCAGTACTTC.

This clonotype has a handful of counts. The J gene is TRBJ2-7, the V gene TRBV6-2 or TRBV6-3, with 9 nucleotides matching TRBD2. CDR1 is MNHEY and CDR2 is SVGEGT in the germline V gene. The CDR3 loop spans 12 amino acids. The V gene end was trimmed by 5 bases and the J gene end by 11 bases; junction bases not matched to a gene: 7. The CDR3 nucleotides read TGTGCCAGCAGTGACGGCAGACTAGCGGAGTACTTC. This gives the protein CASSDGRLAEYF.

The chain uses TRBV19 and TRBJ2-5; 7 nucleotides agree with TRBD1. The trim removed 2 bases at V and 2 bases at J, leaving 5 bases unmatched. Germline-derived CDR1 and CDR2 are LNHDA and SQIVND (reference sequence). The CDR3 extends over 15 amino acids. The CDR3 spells CASSILGTAQETQYF. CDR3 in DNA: TGTGCCAGTAGTATATTGGGGACAGCGCAAGAGACCCAGTACTTC. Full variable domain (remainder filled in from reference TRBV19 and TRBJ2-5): DGGITQSPKYLFRKEGQNVTLSCEQNLNHDAMYWYRQDPGQGLRLIYYSQIVNDFQKGDIAEGYSVSREKKESFPLTVTSAQKNPTAFYLCASSILGTAQETQYFGPGTRLLVL.

CDR3 nucleotides: TGTGCCTGGAGGCGGACCGGGACAGGGACTAACGAGCAGTACTTC. The encoded protein is CAWRRTGTGTNEQYF. The V call is TRBV30, the J call TRBJ2-7; TRBD1 matches at 9 bases. The CDR3 is made up of 15 amino acids. Trimming removed 3 bases from V and 5 bases from J; junction bases left unmatched: 11. Germline CDR1 GTSNPN, CDR2 SVGIG (reference sequence).

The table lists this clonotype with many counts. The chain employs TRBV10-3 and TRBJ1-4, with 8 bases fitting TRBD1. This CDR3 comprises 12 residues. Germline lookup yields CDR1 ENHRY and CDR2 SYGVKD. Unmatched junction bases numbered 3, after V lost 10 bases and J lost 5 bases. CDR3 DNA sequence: TGTGCCACGCGACAGGGGAATGAAAAACTGTTTTTT. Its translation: CATRQGNEKLFF.